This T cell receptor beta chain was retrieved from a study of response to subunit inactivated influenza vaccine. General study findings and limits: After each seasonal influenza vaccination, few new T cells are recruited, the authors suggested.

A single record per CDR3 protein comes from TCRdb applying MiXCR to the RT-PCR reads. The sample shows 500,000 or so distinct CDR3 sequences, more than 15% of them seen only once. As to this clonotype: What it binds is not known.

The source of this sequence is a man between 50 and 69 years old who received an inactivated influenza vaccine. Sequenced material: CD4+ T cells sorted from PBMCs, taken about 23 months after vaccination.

CDR3 in DNA: TGCGCCAGCAGCTTGGACATCTTAAACACTGAAGCTTTCTTT. The encoded protein is CASSLDILNTEAFF. The chain combines TRBV5-1 with TRBJ1-1; D remains ambiguous. Trimming left V 0 bases short and J 2 bases short, with 8 bases between. The CDR3 consists of 14 residues. From germline, CDR1 is SGHRS and CDR2 YFSETQ.